This T cell receptor beta chain was identified during a study of T cell changes during pregnancy in multiple sclerosis. Unmatched junction bases numbered 7, after V lost 6 bases and J lost 2 bases. Germline CDR1 ENHRY, CDR2 SYGVKD. The CDR3 length is 17 residues. Only in-frame clones appear in the TCRdb table, and some are missing; sequencing was by immunoSEQ multiplex PCR. The sample records 40,000 to 55,000 clones, under 95% being singletons. Sequenced here: CD8+ T cells from peripheral blood mononuclear cells, sampled in the second trimester of pregnancy. The TCR sequence derives from a female donor with multiple sclerosis, enrolled in a pregnancy study. This chain joins TRBV10-3 and TRBJ2-6, with 10 bases that match TRBD1. This chain's CDR3 is CAISGTGAPPGANVLTF. CDR3 in DNA: TGTGCCATCAGCGGGACAGGGGCCCCTCCTGGGGCCAACGTCCTGACTTTC.